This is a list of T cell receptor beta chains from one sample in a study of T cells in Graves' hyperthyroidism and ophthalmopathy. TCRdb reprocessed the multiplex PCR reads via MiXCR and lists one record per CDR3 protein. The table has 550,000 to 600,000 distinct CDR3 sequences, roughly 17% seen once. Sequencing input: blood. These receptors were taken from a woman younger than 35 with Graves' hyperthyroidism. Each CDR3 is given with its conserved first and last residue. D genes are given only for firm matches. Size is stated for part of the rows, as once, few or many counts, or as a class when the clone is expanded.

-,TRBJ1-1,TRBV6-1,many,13,CASSLTATGEAFF,TGTGCCAGCAGTCTAACGGCGACAGGTGAAGCTTTCTTT
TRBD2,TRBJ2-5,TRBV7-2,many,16,CASSLNSGGAGETQYF,TGTGCCAGCAGCTTAAATAGCGGGGGGGCAGGAGAGACCCAGTACTTC
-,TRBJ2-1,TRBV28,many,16,CAGATNWESSYNEQFF,TGTGCCGGGGCCACCAACTGGGAGAGCTCCTACAATGAGCAGTTCTTC
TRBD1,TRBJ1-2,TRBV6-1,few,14,CASRATAGGIGYTF,TGTGCCAGCAGGGCGACAGCAGGGGGTATAGGCTACACCTTC
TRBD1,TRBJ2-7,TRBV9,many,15,CASSPTGTGGFEQYF,TGTGCCAGCAGCCCGACCGGGACAGGGGGTTTCGAGCAGTACTTC
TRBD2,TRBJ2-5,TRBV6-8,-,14,CASSWGTSQETQYF,TGTGCCAGCAGTTGGGGGACTAGTCAAGAGACCCAGTACTTC
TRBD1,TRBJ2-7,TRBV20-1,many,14,CSVRTGTGGDEQYF,TGCAGTGTTAGGACCGGGACAGGGGGAGACGAGCAGTACTTC
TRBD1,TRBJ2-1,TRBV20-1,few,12,CSAGTGIYEQFF,TGCAGTGCCGGGACAGGTATTTATGAGCAGTTCTTC
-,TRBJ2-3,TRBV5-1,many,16,CASSLRGSQFTDTQYF,TGCGCCAGCAGCTTGAGAGGCAGCCAATTCACAGATACGCAGTATTTT
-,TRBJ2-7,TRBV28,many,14,CASSYGTKLYEQYF,TGTGCCAGCAGTTACGGGACAAAACTCTACGAGCAGTACTTC
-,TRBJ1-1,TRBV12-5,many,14,CASLPGGSNTEAFF,TGTGCTAGCCTCCCGGGGGGCTCGAACACTGAAGCTTTCTTT
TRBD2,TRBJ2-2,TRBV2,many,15,CASSVWEGPPGELFF,TGTGCCAGCAGTGTGTGGGAGGGCCCTCCCGGGGAGCTGTTTTTT
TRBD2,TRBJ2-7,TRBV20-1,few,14,CSARGGGDSYEQYF,TGCAGTGCTAGGGGGGGGGGGGACTCCTACGAGCAGTACTTC
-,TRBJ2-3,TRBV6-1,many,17,CASSVVAWGPSADTQYF,TGTGCCAGCAGTGTGGTAGCCTGGGGGCCCAGCGCAGATACGCAGTATTTT
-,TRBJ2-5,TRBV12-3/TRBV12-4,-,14,CASRRGRGQETQYF,TGTGCCAGCAGGCGGGGACGGGGACAAGAGACCCAGTACTTC